These T cell receptor beta chains were read from a single sample in a study of blood T cell repertoires in COVID-19. The repertoire was sequenced with immunoSEQ multiplex PCR; TCRdb's copy has only in-frame clones and lacks some. This table holds fewer than 55,000 clones, 82% found once. The specimen was peripheral blood. These receptors were collected from a human donor with acute or convalescent COVID-19. The donor label of this sample is uncertain. CDR3s include the opening cysteine and the closing phenylalanine or tryptophan. D genes are given only for firm matches. Some rows mark clone size as missing; the rest say once, few, many or name a class of expanded clone.

clone size,V gene,J gene,D gene,CDR3 DNA,CDR3 protein
few,TRBV6-5,TRBJ1-5,TRBD1,TGTGCCAGCGGTCGGGACAGCCTTAGCAATCAGCCCCAGCATTTT,CASGRDSLSNQPQHF
NA,TRBV11-1,TRBJ2-1,TRBD2,TGTGCCAGCAGCCCACTAGCGGGAGTAACGGATGAGCAGTTCTTC,CASSPLAGVTDEQFF
NA,TRBV28,TRBJ2-3,TRBD1,TGTGCCAGCAGAAGGACAGGGAGCACAGATACGCAGTATTTT,CASRRTGSTDTQYF
NA,TRBV28,TRBJ2-7,TRBD1,TGTGCCAGCAGTTCCGGGACAGCAATGGACGAGCAGTACTTC,CASSSGTAMDEQYF
few,TRBV2,TRBJ1-1,NA,TGTGCCAGCGGCAGGGTTTCTGAAGCTTTCTTT,CASGRVSEAFF
NA,TRBV18,TRBJ1-1,NA,TGTGCCAGCTCACCTCAGCGCGAATCAGTGAACACTGAAGCTTTCTTT,CASSPQRESVNTEAFF
few,TRBV6-1,TRBJ2-7,NA,TGTGCCAGCAGTGAAGCGGCACTAGCCCCCTACGAGCAGTACTTC,CASSEAALAPYEQYF
NA,TRBV2,TRBJ1-2,TRBD1,TGTGCCAGCAGTCCGGGAGGGGGCGCCTATGGCTACACCTTC,CASSPGGGAYGYTF
once,TRBV28,TRBJ2-7,NA,TGTGCCAGCTGCCCCCTAGGCGGGACCTACGAGCAGTACTTC,CASCPLGGTYEQYF
NA,TRBV6-5,TRBJ1-2,TRBD1,TGTGCCAGCAGACGACAGGGGGCGAAGGGCTACACCTTC,CASRRQGAKGYTF
few,TRBV28,TRBJ1-2,NA,TGTGCCAGCACTCCCCCCGGGGTCTCCTATGGCTACACCTTC,CASTPPGVSYGYTF
NA,TRBV28,TRBJ2-2,TRBD2,TGTGCCAGCAGGGGAGCGGGGGAGGGCCGGGAGCTGTTTTTT,CASRGAGEGRELFF
NA,TRBV19,TRBJ1-1,NA,TGTGCCAGTAGTATAGGCGGGTGGTCGGTCTTCAACACTGAAGCTTTCTTT,CASSIGGWSVFNTEAFF
once,TRBV7-2,TRBJ2-3,TRBD1,TGTGCCAGCAGCCCGAAACAGGGGCGCACAGATACGCAGTATTTT,CASSPKQGRTDTQYF
NA,TRBV7-2,TRBJ2-5,TRBD2,TGTGCCAGCAGCTTTTTTGGGGGGGTGGGAGAGACCCAGTACTTC,CASSFFGGVGETQYF
NA,TRBV19,TRBJ2-7,NA,TGTGCCAGTAGCCCAAGGACATCCTACGAGCAGTACTTC,CASSPRTSYEQYF
NA,TRBV2,TRBJ2-7,TRBD1,TGTGCCAGCAGTGCCACCCGGGACAGCTCCTACGAGCAGTACTTC,CASSATRDSSYEQYF
NA,TRBV4-3,TRBJ2-1,NA,TGCGCCAGCAGCCCCAGGAGTGGGGGGAGCTCCTACAATGAGCAGTTCTTC,CASSPRSGGSSYNEQFF
NA,TRBV5-4,TRBJ2-5,NA,TGTGCCAGCAGCTTGGCCGGGTGGGGGGGCCATTCAGAGACCCAGTACTTC,CASSLAGWGGHSETQYF
NA,TRBV19,TRBJ2-3,TRBD2,TGTGCCAGTAGTCGACTAGCGGGAGCAGATACGCAGTATTTT,CASSRLAGADTQYF
NA,TRBV3-1/TRBV3-2,TRBJ2-2,TRBD2,TGTGCCAGCAGCCAACTAGCGGGAGTAACCGGGGAGCTGTTTTTT,CASSQLAGVTGELFF
NA,TRBV4-3,TRBJ2-7,NA,TGCGCCAGCAGCCAAGATCCGGGACATGTCTACGAGCAGTACTTC,CASSQDPGHVYEQYF
NA,TRBV5-1,TRBJ2-1,NA,TGCGCCAGCAGCATCACAGGGATGCAGTTCTTC,CASSITGMQFF
NA,TRBV18,TRBJ1-1,NA,TGTGCCAGCTCACCTCAGGAGAACACTGAAGCTTTCTTT,CASSPQENTEAFF
NA,TRBV19,TRBJ1-1,TRBD1,TGTGCCAGTAGTATCACCGGGACAGCTAACACTGAAGCTTTCTTT,CASSITGTANTEAFF
NA,TRBV11-2,TRBJ2-5,TRBD1,TGTGCCAGCAGCCCGACAGGGCCCCAAGAGACCCAGTACTTC,CASSPTGPQETQYF
NA,TRBV19,TRBJ1-2,NA,TGTGCCAGTAGTCGTAATGGACAGTCCTATGGCTACACCTTC,CASSRNGQSYGYTF
NA,TRBV6-5,TRBJ1-4,NA,TGTGCCAGCAGTTACTCCCAGGGAGGAAAACTGTTTTTT,CASSYSQGGKLFF
NA,TRBV4-1,TRBJ2-1,NA,TGCGCCAGCAGCCAAGCCCCCCCCGAGATAGCACCCTACAATGAGCAGTTCTTC,CASSQAPPEIAPYNEQFF
NA,TRBV9,TRBJ2-1,TRBD2,TGTGCCAGCAGCTCGGGGTTGGGGAGGGAGGACCCGCACGGGTTCTTC,CASSSGLGREDPHGFF
NA,TRBV7-2,TRBJ2-2,NA,TGTGCCAGCACCCCACTTGCGAACACCGGGGAGCTGTTTTTT,CASTPLANTGELFF
NA,TRBV4-1,TRBJ1-2,NA,TGCGCCAGCAGCCCTATGGACAGTAACTATGGCTACACCTTC,CASSPMDSNYGYTF
NA,TRBV21-1,TRBJ1-1,NA,NA,CASSPPGYGCTEAFF
NA,TRBV7-2,TRBJ2-7,NA,TGTGCCAGCAGCTTAGGGGCCAATCAGCAGTACTTC,CASSLGANQQYF
NA,TRBV4-1,TRBJ1-4,NA,TGCGCCAGCAGCCAAGATGGAGGGGCTGGGGGGGAAAAACTGTTTTTT,CASSQDGGAGGEKLFF
NA,TRBV5-4,TRBJ1-2,NA,TGTGCCAGCAGCTTGAAAATCACAGGGCTAGACGGCTACACCTTC,CASSLKITGLDGYTF
NA,TRBV3-1/TRBV3-2,TRBJ1-4,NA,TGTGCCAGCAGCCAAGTGGGCATCGGGGGGGAAAAACTGTTTTTT,CASSQVGIGGEKLFF
few,TRBV9,TRBJ2-1,NA,TGTGCCAGCAGCGACCTTTCGAGCTCCTACAATGAGCAGTTCTTC,CASSDLSSSYNEQFF
NA,TRBV5-6,TRBJ1-4,TRBD1,TGTGCCAGCAGCTTGAATAACAGGGGGCAGGGTGAAAAACTGTTTTTT,CASSLNNRGQGEKLFF
NA,TRBV6-5,TRBJ1-6,TRBD1,TGTGCCAGCACCCGGGACAGGGGAGTCTCACCCCTCCACTTT,CASTRDRGVSPLHF
NA,TRBV10-3,TRBJ1-5,NA,TGTGCCATCAGGGAAGGGGCAGGGGAAGGTCAGCCCCAGCATTTT,CAIREGAGEGQPQHF
NA,TRBV25-1,TRBJ1-2,NA,TGTGCCAGCAGTGATCAGGGTGGCTACACCTTC,CASSDQGGYTF
NA,TRBV5-1,TRBJ2-3,TRBD1,TGCGCCCGCAGCTTGGGGGGACAGGGGGCTTTCACAGATACGCAGTATTTT,CARSLGGQGAFTDTQYF
few,TRBV2,TRBJ1-6,NA,TGTGCCAGCAGTGAACAGGGTCCGGCCCATAATTCACCCCTCCACTTT,CASSEQGPAHNSPLHF
NA,TRBV12-5,TRBJ1-1,TRBD1,TGTGCTAGTGGTTCCCTAGGGCGGGACAGGTTGTACACTGAAGCTTTCTTT,CASGSLGRDRLYTEAFF
NA,TRBV10-3,TRBJ2-2,NA,TGTGCCATCAGTGACGGACAGTCCACCGGGGAGCTGTTTTTT,CAISDGQSTGELFF
NA,TRBV6-4,TRBJ2-3,TRBD2,TGTGCCAGCAGCCCAGCGGGGGGAAGCACAGATACGCAGTATTTT,CASSPAGGSTDTQYF
NA,TRBV7-2,TRBJ1-5,NA,TGTGCCAGCAGCGCTCAGGGTAATCAGCCCCAGCATTTT,CASSAQGNQPQHF
once,TRBV28,TRBJ1-3,TRBD1,TGTGCCAGCAGTTCGACAGGGATAGGAAACACCATATATTTT,CASSSTGIGNTIYF
NA,TRBV6-6,TRBJ1-2,NA,TGTGCCAGCAGTTACTCGCAGGGGCGCGGGTATGGCTACACCTTC,CASSYSQGRGYGYTF
NA,TRBV12-3/TRBV12-4,TRBJ1-2,NA,TGTGCCAGCAGTAAAGGGGTTTTAGGCACCTTC,CASSKGVLGTF
NA,TRBV5-6,TRBJ2-5,TRBD2,TGTGCCAGCAGCAGACTAGCGGTCCCAGAGACCCAGTACTTC,CASSRLAVPETQYF
NA,TRBV21-1,TRBJ1-2,NA,TGTGCCAGCAGCAATATCCAGATTACGAAAGTCAACTATGGCTACACCTTC,CASSNIQITKVNYGYTF
NA,TRBV10-3,TRBJ1-3,NA,TGTGCCATCAGTGAGCCGGCTGCGGGCTCTGGAAACACCATATATTTT,CAISEPAAGSGNTIYF
medium-sized,TRBV10-1,TRBJ1-4,TRBD1,TGCGCCAGCACCCCCCGGGACAGGGCCATGGCAACTAATGAAAAACTGTTTTTT,CASTPRDRAMATNEKLFF
NA,TRBV9,TRBJ1-1,NA,TGTGCCAGCAGCATCACAGGATGGAACACTGAAGCTTTCTTT,CASSITGWNTEAFF